This passage covers 28 T cell receptor beta chains from one sample sequenced in a study of T cells in Graves' hyperthyroidism and ophthalmopathy. There were TCR beta CDR3 regions amplified from RNA transcripts. First-round RT-PCR of the TCR CDR3 relied on the HTBI primer set. TCRdb redid the calling of the multiplex PCR reads with MiXCR, one entry per CDR3 protein. The sample carries approximately 610,000 distinct CDR3 sequences, approximately 14% recorded once. The specimen was blood. The source of these receptors is a woman in her forties with Graves' ophthalmopathy.

This chain uses TRBV24-1 with TRBJ2-2, with 7 nucleotides matching TRBD2. The J segment lost 5 bases and the V segment lost 12 bases, leaving 14 bases of the junction unmatched. The germline gives CDR1 KGHDR, CDR2 SFDVKD. The CDR3 spans 15 residues. In DNA, the CDR3 is TGTGCCGCCTCGTCGCGGCAGGGAGGGACCGGGGAGCTGTTTTTT. This encodes CAASSRQGGTGELFF.

V is TRBV6-1 and J is TRBJ2-4; 9 nucleotides match TRBD1. CDR3 length: 13 residues. Trimming removed 5 bases from V and 9 bases from J; junction bases left unmatched: 5. Germline CDR1 reads MNHNS; CDR2 reads SASEGT. The CDR3 spells CASSRTGEAIQYF. The CDR3 bases are TGTGCCAGCAGTAGGACAGGGGAGGCCATTCAGTACTTC.

The chain uses TRBV7-2 and TRBJ2-4; TRBD2 aligns across 14 bases. The length of the CDR3 is 17 residues. Germline CDR1 is SGHTA and CDR2 is FQGNSA. V was clipped by 3 bases and J by 3 bases; unmatched bases: 4. CDR3 amino acids: CASSFGLAGGVKNIQYF. In DNA form, the CDR3 reads TGTGCCAGCAGCTTTGGACTAGCGGGAGGAGTCAAAAACATTCAGTACTTC.

This clonotype was counted at least ten times. The V and J genes are TRBV6-1 and TRBJ2-5, with TRBD1 matching 7 bases. The length of the CDR3 is 15 residues. Germline V gene lookup returns CDR1 MNHNS and CDR2 SASEGT. J lost 5 bases, V lost 4 bases, and 10 bases had no gene match. This CDR3 is CASSGYRGSVETQYF. CDR3 bases: TGTGCCAGCAGTGGATACAGGGGAAGTGTGGAGACCCAGTACTTC.

This clonotype was seen at least ten times. The rearrangement uses TRBV28 and TRBJ2-5; D may correspond to TRBD1 or TRBD2 (5 bases each). V shed 2 bases and J shed 4 bases, with 14 bases lying between them. CDR3 length equals 15 residues. Germline V lookup: CDR1 MDHEN, CDR2 SYDVKM. For the CDR3, the DNA is TGTGCCAGCAGTTTAAATCGAGGGGCTGGAGAGACCCAGTACTTC. This gives the protein CASSLNRGAGETQYF.

This clonotype was detected ten times or more. The V gene is TRBV7-9, the J gene TRBJ1-2; maybe TRBD1 (5 bases). Germline values: CDR1 SEHNR, CDR2 FQNEAQ (reference sequence). The CDR3 spans 11 residues. The V gene lost 3 bases and the J gene lost 8 bases, with 7 bases spanning the gap. The CDR3 region has the DNA TGTGCCAGCAGCTTGACAGACGGCTACACCTTC. It specifies CASSLTDGYTF.

This clonotype has ten or more counts. This chain connects TRBV29-1 to TRBJ1-1; no clear D gene. The CDR3 extends over 13 amino acids. The ends were cut back, 0 bases at V and 0 bases at J, with 5 bases in the middle. Per the germline V gene, CDR1 is SQVTM and CDR2 is ANQGSEA. The CDR3 nucleotides read TGCAGCGTTGAAGATTTGATGAACACTGAAGCTTTCTTT. It translates to CSVEDLMNTEAFF.

The sample holds many counts of this clonotype. This rearrangement joins TRBV6-4 to TRBJ2-1; 10 bases align to TRBD2. Germline V CDR1 and CDR2: MRHNA, SNTAGT. Unmatched junction bases numbered 6, after V lost 7 bases and J lost 3 bases. The CDR3 extends over 15 amino acids. CDR3 sequence reads: CASMVGTSDYNEQFF. The CDR3 coding sequence is TGTGCCAGCATGGTCGGGACTAGCGACTACAATGAGCAGTTCTTC.

The chain employs TRBV7-3 and TRBJ1-3; no definite D call. There are 16 residues in the CDR3. V was trimmed by 1 base and J by 0 bases, leaving 10 bases between them. The V gene's germline CDR1 is SGHTA and CDR2 FQGTGA. The CDR3 DNA is TGTGCCAGCAGCTTAAATCTCCTCGACTCTGGAAACACCATATATTTT. It is translated as CASSLNLLDSGNTIYF.

This clonotype was counted many times. This chain links TRBV10-1 with TRBJ2-7; 9 positions match TRBD1. Germline CDR1 WNHNN, CDR2 SYGVQD (reference sequence). J was trimmed by 5 bases and V by 8 bases; bases with no gene match: 1. This CDR3 has 11 residues. The CDR3 DNA sequence: TGCGCCAGCGGGGACAGGGACGAGCAGTACTTC. Translated: CASGDRDEQYF.

This clonotype was counted ten times or more. The chain recombines TRBV5-1 with TRBJ2-7; D not resolved. Trimming took 4 bases from V and 0 from J, leaving 8 bases between them. CDR3 length: 13 amino acids. Germline V CDR1 and CDR2: SGHRS, YFSETQ. The CDR3 region is CASSVYSSYEQYF. Written as DNA, the CDR3 is TGCGCCAGCAGCGTGTATTCCTCCTACGAGCAGTACTTC.

The table lists this clonotype with a count of one. The chain has TRBV10-3 and TRBJ1-1; TRBD1 is a possible D gene (5 bases). CDR1 ENHRY and CDR2 SYGVKD come from the germline V gene. This CDR3 is built from 14 residues. V was pared by 5 bases and J by 2 bases, with 12 bases between. The CDR3 spells CAISRDSLNTEAFF. CDR3 DNA sequence: TGTGCCATCAGTAGAGACAGTTTAAACACTGAAGCTTTCTTT.

This clonotype was observed many times. V and J are TRBV20-1 and TRBJ2-5, with 13 bases fitting TRBD2. Germline V CDR1 and CDR2: DFQATT, SNEGSKA (reference sequence). Unmatched junction bases numbered 10, after V lost 8 bases and J lost 4 bases. This CDR3 has 15 amino acids. The CDR3 protein is CSPWTSGRGGETQYF. The CDR3, as DNA: TGCAGTCCCTGGACTAGCGGGAGAGGGGGAGAGACCCAGTACTTC.

The chain combines TRBV27 with TRBJ2-7, with 7 bases aligning to TRBD1. This CDR3 contains 15 residues. Germline assignment: CDR1 MNHEY and CDR2 SMNVEV (reference sequence). J was trimmed by 0 bases and V by 5 bases; bases with no gene match: 7. Written as DNA, the CDR3 is TGTGCCAGCAGTCCGCGGACAGGTCCCTCCTACGAGCAGTACTTC. Translation gives CASSPRTGPSYEQYF.

This clonotype was seen a handful of times. The V call is TRBV5-1, the J call TRBJ2-2; the D is unclear. The CDR3 totals 18 residues. Germline-derived CDR1 and CDR2 are SGHRS and YFSETQ. V lost 0 bases, J lost 0 bases, and 15 bases lay in between. The CDR3: CASSLVPPGPSNTGELFF. In DNA form, the CDR3 reads TGCGCCAGCAGCTTGGTTCCCCCTGGACCGTCGAACACCGGGGAGCTGTTTTTT.

This clonotype was observed at least ten times. The chain couples TRBV12-3 or TRBV12-4 to TRBJ2-7; 7 nucleotides agree with TRBD2. After removal of 1 base from V and 2 bases from J, the junction contained 2 bases not matched to a gene. The CDR3 runs 14 residues. The CDR3 nucleotides are TGTGCCAGCAGTTTAGGGGACTACACCTACGAGCAGTACTTC. It is translated as CASSLGDYTYEQYF.

The gene calls are TRBV20-1 and TRBJ2-3; TRBD2 aligns across 9 bases. Trimming removed 3 bases from V and 5 bases from J; junction bases left unmatched: 12. CDR1 is DFQATT and CDR2 is SNEGSKA in the germline V gene (reference sequence). This CDR3 is 16 amino acids long. The CDR3 region is CSASPGLATMLDTQYF. CDR3 in DNA: TGCAGTGCTAGCCCGGGACTAGCCACGATGTTAGATACGCAGTATTTT.

This clonotype was counted many times. The chain joins TRBV19 to TRBJ2-7; 8 bases match TRBD1. The CDR3 covers 14 residues. The germline V gene encodes CDR1 LNHDA and CDR2 SQIVND (reference sequence). Unmatched junction bases numbered 8, after V lost 5 bases and J lost 5 bases. The CDR3 reads CASSSGTGTNEQYF. CDR3 nucleotide sequence: TGTGCCAGTAGTTCCGGGACAGGAACGAACGAGCAGTACTTC.

This clonotype showed up just a few times. The V call is TRBV7-9, the J call TRBJ2-7; no clear D. Germline V CDR1 and CDR2: SEHNR, FQNEAQ (reference sequence). V shed 0 bases and J shed 2 bases, with 8 bases lying between them. The CDR3 has 14 amino acids. DNA for the CDR3: TGTGCCAGCAGCTTAGCTTTGGACCCCTACGAGCAGTACTTC. This sequence encodes CASSLALDPYEQYF. Complete variable domain (other parts from reference TRBV7-9 and TRBJ2-7): DTGVSQNPRHKITKRGQNVTFRCDPISEHNRLYWYRQTLGQGPEFLTYFQNEAQLEKSRLLSDRFSAERPKGSFSTLEIQRTEQGDSAMYLCASSLALDPYEQYFGPGTRLTVT.

This clonotype was seen at least ten times. This chain joins TRBV12-5 and TRBJ2-2; D not certain. The V gene lost 2 bases and the J gene lost 6 bases, with 7 bases spanning the gap. Germline loops: CDR1 LGHNT, CDR2 FRNRAP. The CDR3 sequence is 13 residues long. CDR3 coding DNA: TGTGCTAGTGGTTTGTCGGTGGCCGGGGAGCTGTTTTTT. As protein: CASGLSVAGELFF.

This clonotype was observed at least ten times. This chain connects TRBV28 to TRBJ2-5, with D perhaps TRBD2 (6 bases). Trimming pared 5 bases from V and 3 bases from J, leaving 13 bases between. The CDR3 length is 14 residues. The germline V gene encodes CDR1 MDHEN and CDR2 SYDVKM. The CDR3 DNA is TGTGCCAGCAGTCCTAGCGAATTAGAAGAGACCCAGTACTTC. Amino acid sequence: CASSPSELEETQYF.

This clonotype occurred a few times. The chain carries TRBV6-2 or TRBV6-3 and TRBJ1-5; D not certain. Per the germline V gene, CDR1 is MNHEY and CDR2 is SVGEGT. V gave up 2 bases and J gave up 5 bases, with 16 bases separating them. The length of the CDR3 is 16 residues. The CDR3 here is CASSYLRARIHQPQHF. The CDR3 DNA is TGTGCCAGCAGTTACCTTAGAGCAAGGATCCATCAGCCCCAGCATTTT.

The sample holds many counts of this clonotype. This chain links TRBV2 with TRBJ2-1, with a tentative D call TRBD2 (5 bases). Deletions cut 7 bases from V and 9 bases from J, with 10 bases between. Germline lookup yields CDR1 SNHLY and CDR2 FYNNEI. The CDR3 covers 11 residues. The CDR3, as DNA: TGTGCCAGCAATAACGCGGGTGAGCAGTTCTTC. It translates to CASNNAGEQFF.

The table lists this clonotype with many counts. The chain uses TRBV2 and TRBJ1-2; D not resolved. In germline, CDR1 is SNHLY, CDR2 FYNNEI. The CDR3 consists of 14 residues. With 5 bases removed from V and 3 bases from J, the gap between germline ends came to 13 bases. In DNA, the CDR3 is TGTGCCAGCAGTCCTGTTGGTTCTGACTATGGCTACACCTTC. Translation: CASSPVGSDYGYTF.

The genes are TRBV4-1 and TRBJ2-4; 8 bases match TRBD2. Germline V gives CDR1 MGHRA, CDR2 YSYEKL. The CDR3 spans 21 residues. Trimming removed 1 base from V and 1 base from J; junction bases left unmatched: 18. The CDR3 DNA reads as TGCGCCAGCAGCCAAGGTTTAGCGGGATCCTCCGCGGGAAGCGCCAAAAACATTCAGTACTTC. It yields the protein CASSQGLAGSSAGSAKNIQYF.

This clonotype was seen repeatedly, ten times or more. The chain combines TRBV12-5 with TRBJ1-5, with 8 nucleotides matching TRBD1. The germline gives CDR1 LGHNT, CDR2 FRNRAP. This CDR3 has 17 residues. V dropped 2 bases and J dropped 5; count of bases not matched to a gene: 11. The CDR3 DNA reads as TGTGCTAGTGGTTTGCCTGTTACAGGGGGGCTAGATCAGCCCCAGCATTTT. Its translation is CASGLPVTGGLDQPQHF.

The table lists this clonotype with many counts. The V gene is TRBV20-1, the J gene TRBJ2-7; 11 bases are a match to TRBD2. This CDR3 spans 16 amino acids. Germline V gene lookup returns CDR1 DFQATT and CDR2 SNEGSKA (reference sequence). V lost 1 base to trimming and J lost 2 bases; unmatched junction nucleotides: 7. CDR3 sequence reads: CSARGVTSGIPYEQYF. The CDR3 nucleotides are TGCAGTGCTAGAGGCGTGACTAGCGGGATACCCTACGAGCAGTACTTC.

This clonotype appeared many times. The CDR3 loop reads CASSRHALTSRNTGELFF. Written as DNA, the CDR3 is TGTGCCAGCAGTCGCCATGCTCTGACTAGCCGGAACACCGGGGAGCTGTTTTTT. V and J are TRBV12-3 or TRBV12-4 and TRBJ2-2, with 7 bases identical to TRBD2. This CDR3 has 18 amino acids. V lost 5 bases to trimming and J lost 1 base; unmatched junction nucleotides: 13.